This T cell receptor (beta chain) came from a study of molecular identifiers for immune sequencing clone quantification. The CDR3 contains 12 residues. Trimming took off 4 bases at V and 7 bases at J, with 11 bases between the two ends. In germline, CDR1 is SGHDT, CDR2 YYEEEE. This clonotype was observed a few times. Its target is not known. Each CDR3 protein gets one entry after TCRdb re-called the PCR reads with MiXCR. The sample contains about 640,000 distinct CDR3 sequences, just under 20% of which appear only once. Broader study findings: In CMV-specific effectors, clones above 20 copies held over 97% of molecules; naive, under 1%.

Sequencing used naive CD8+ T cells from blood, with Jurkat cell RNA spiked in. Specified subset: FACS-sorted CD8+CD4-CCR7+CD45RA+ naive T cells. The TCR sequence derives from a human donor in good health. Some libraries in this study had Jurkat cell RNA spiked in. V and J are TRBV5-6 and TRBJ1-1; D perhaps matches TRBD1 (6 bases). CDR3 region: CASSPGTNEAFF. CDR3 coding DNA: TGTGCCAGCAGCCCCGGGACAAATGAAGCTTTCTTT.